These 6 T cell receptor beta chains were sequenced from one sample in a study of blood T cell repertoires in COVID-19. Measured with immunoSEQ multiplex PCR; TCRdb has only the in-frame clones, and not every one. The table records more than 85,000 clones, 70% to 90% of them present only once. The sample was peripheral blood. The receptors here all came from a woman aged 55 to 70 with acute or convalescent COVID-19.

This clone was counted a few times. This chain uses TRBV5-8 with TRBJ1-1; possible D gene TRBD1, 6 bases. Trimming pared 0 bases from V and 8 bases from J, leaving 17 bases between. The CDR3 totals 15 residues. Germline lookup yields CDR1 SGHTS and CDR2 YDEGEE. The CDR3 spells CASSLEGTRPAEAFF. DNA for the CDR3: TGTGCCAGCAGCTTGGAAGGGACAAGGCCTGCGGAAGCTTTCTTT.

This sequence joins TRBV7-8 and TRBJ2-2; TRBD1 aligns across 8 bases. Germline V CDR1 and CDR2: SGHVS, FQNEAQ. The CDR3 runs to 17 residues. V shed 2 bases and J 3 bases; nucleotides not matched to a gene: 8. The CDR3 DNA follows: TGTGCCAGCAGCTTACGGCAGGGGGCGCGGGACACCGGGGAGCTGTTTTTT. Residues: CASSLRQGARDTGELFF.

The chain links TRBV5-8 to TRBJ1-4; 11 bases fit TRBD1. The CDR3 sequence is 16 residues long. J was trimmed by 8 bases and V by 4 bases; bases with no gene match: 10. Germline CDR1 and CDR2: SGHTS and YDEGEE. CDR3 protein: CASSLEAGTGGEKLFF. CDR3 nucleotide sequence: TGTGCCAGCAGCCTCGAAGCCGGGACAGGGGGGGAAAAACTGTTTTTT.

The V call is TRBV12-3 or TRBV12-4, the J call TRBJ1-1; no clear D. Trimming cost V 2 bases and J 1 base, with 2 bases left between them. This CDR3 region has 12 residues. CDR3 sequence: CASSLRNTEAFF. The CDR3 coding sequence is TGTGCCAGCAGTTTACGGAACACTGAAGCTTTCTTT.

The rearrangement links TRBV28 to TRBJ2-1, with a tentative D call TRBD2 (5 bases). Deletions cut 5 bases from V and 0 bases from J, with 17 bases between. The CDR3 runs 17 residues. From germline, CDR1 is MDHEN and CDR2 SYDVKM. The CDR3 protein is CASSTLAADHSYNEQFF. In DNA form, the CDR3 reads TGTGCCAGCAGTACCCTCGCAGCGGACCACTCCTACAATGAGCAGTTCTTC. Looking up the rest from reference TRBV28 and TRBJ2-1 gives the full variable domain: DVKVTQSSRYLVKRTGEKVFLECVQDMDHENMFWYRQDPGLGLRLIYFSYDVKMKEKGDIPEGYSVSREKKERFSLILESASTNQTSMYLCASSTLAADHSYNEQFFGPGTRLTVL.

This clone was picked up a small number of times. The chain uses TRBV30 and TRBJ1-1, with 9 positions matching TRBD1. In germline, CDR1 is GTSNPN, CDR2 SVGIG (reference sequence). V lost 3 bases, J lost 1 base, and 9 bases stayed unmatched. The CDR3 is 16 residues long. The CDR3 is CAWRANPGQGNTEAFF. The DNA of the CDR3 is TGTGCCTGGAGAGCGAATCCGGGACAGGGGAACACTGAAGCTTTCTTT.